The 31 T cell receptor beta chains in this list originate from one sample, sequenced in a study of glioma-infiltrating T cells after dendritic cell vaccination (TCRdb year 2016). The library was generated by the immunoSEQ multiplex PCR assay. What TCRdb holds here is the immuneACCESS table cut down to in-frame rearrangements. Part of the clones is not present; checked against another copy, under half of the missing clones reflect an unresolved V gene, and the others are unexplained. The sample records about 73,000 clones, about 80% of which are singletons. The biggest ten clones account for about 2.1% of the sample. The sample consisted of blood, taken before dendritic cell vaccination. Receptor source: a human donor with glioblastoma.

V usage is TRBV5-1 and J usage is TRBJ2-1; 12 nucleotides line up with TRBD2. This CDR3 is built from 16 residues. V was pared by 1 base and J by 2 bases, with 1 base of the junction left unmatched. Germline V CDR1 and CDR2: SGHRS, YFSETQ. CDR3 in amino acids: CASSLRTSGTYNEQFF. CDR3 sequence (DNA): TGCGCCAGCAGCTTGAGGACTAGCGGGACCTACAATGAGCAGTTCTTC. Using reference TRBV5-1 and TRBJ2-1 for the parts outside the CDR3, the full variable domain is KAGVTQTPRYLIKTRGQQVTLSCSPISGHRSVSWYQQTPGQGLQFLFEYFSETQRNKGNFPGRFSGRQFSNSRSEMNVSTLELGDSALYLCASSLRTSGTYNEQFFGPGTRLTVL.

CDR3 region: CASRESGNEQFF. The CDR3, as DNA: TGTGCCAGCAGGGAATCGGGTAATGAGCAGTTCTTC. The chain links TRBV2 to TRBJ2-1; D not resolved. There are 12 residues in the CDR3. In germline, CDR1 is SNHLY, CDR2 FYNNEI. Trimming pared 6 bases from V and 7 bases from J, leaving 10 bases between.

This clone was picked up one time. The chain recombines TRBV7-2 with TRBJ2-7, with 9 bases that match TRBD2. Trimming removed 4 bases from V and 5 bases from J; junction bases left unmatched: 6. The CDR3 sequence is 14 residues long. The germline V gene has CDR1 SGHTA and CDR2 FQGNSA. CDR3 coding DNA: TGTGCCAGCAGCTCCCTAGCGGGGCACCACGAGCAGTACGTC. The encoded protein is CASSSLAGHHEQYV.

The chain recombines TRBV15 with TRBJ1-2; TRBD1 agrees at 10 bases. The CDR3 totals 20 residues. Germline loops: CDR1 LNHNV, CDR2 YYDKDF (reference sequence). J was trimmed by 8 bases and V by 1 base; bases with no gene match: 22. The CDR3 reads CATSRGGQGNRGQGRSGYTF. CDR3 coding DNA: TGTGCCACCAGCAGAGGGGGACAGGGGAACCGCGGGCAGGGTAGGAGCGGCTACACCTTC.

This chain uses TRBV27 with TRBJ2-1; 7 bases agree with TRBD2. The CDR3 runs 18 residues. CDR1 is MNHEY and CDR2 is SMNVEV in the germline V gene (reference sequence). With V trimmed by 0 bases and J by 7 bases, 15 bases remained unmatched. The CDR3 DNA reads as TGTGCCAGCAGTTTATCGTGGAGGGCGGGGGTTACAACTAATGAGCAGTTCTTC. Its protein product is CASSLSWRAGVTTNEQFF.

The J gene is TRBJ1-2, the V gene TRBV28, with TRBD1 identical over 8 bases. The trim removed 6 bases at V and 7 bases at J, leaving 7 bases unmatched. The CDR3 contains 13 residues. Per the germline V gene, CDR1 is MDHEN and CDR2 is SYDVKM. CDR3 DNA: TGTGCCAGCAGCATTGGACAGGGTCGTGGCTACACCTTC. Residues: CASSIGQGRGYTF.

This chain connects TRBV2 to TRBJ2-5, with 9 bases that match TRBD2. Looked up from germline, CDR1 is SNHLY and CDR2 is FYNNEI. Trimming at V came to 8 bases and at J to 2 bases, leaving 6 bases not matched to a gene. CDR3 length equals 14 residues. CDR3: CASRLAEGQETQYF. CDR3 coding DNA: TGTGCCAGCCGACTAGCGGAGGGACAAGAGACCCAGTACTTC.

The rearrangement links TRBV5-4 to TRBJ1-1, with 8 bases matching TRBD1. V lost 5 bases and J lost 4; bases outside the gene matches: 13. Germline CDR1 is SGHNT and CDR2 is YYREEE (reference sequence). This CDR3 has 16 residues. The DNA of the CDR3 is TGTGCCAGCAGTAACTCAGGGGGCGGTTTCATCACTGAAGCTTTCTTT. This sequence encodes CASSNSGGGFITEAFF.

This rearrangement joins TRBV15 to TRBJ1-4; 9 positions agree with TRBD1. V was pared by 5 bases and J by 7 bases, with 11 bases of the junction left unmatched. The V gene's germline CDR1 is LNHNV and CDR2 YYDKDF (reference sequence). The CDR3 covers 16 residues. CDR3 region: CATSDSVRGQGEKLFF. In DNA form, the CDR3 reads TGTGCCACCAGCGATTCTGTCCGGGGACAGGGTGAAAAACTGTTTTTT.

The gene calls are TRBV5-1 and TRBJ2-3, with 8 positions matching TRBD1. Looked up from germline, CDR1 is SGHRS and CDR2 is YFSETQ. J was trimmed by 4 bases and V by 4 bases; bases with no gene match: 5. The CDR3 runs to 14 residues. CDR3 loop: CASSTGQGPDTQYF. CDR3 nucleotide sequence: TGCGCCAGCAGCACAGGACAGGGCCCAGATACGCAGTATTTT. The full variable domain, with the rest looked up from reference TRBV5-1 and TRBJ2-3, is KAGVTQTPRYLIKTRGQQVTLSCSPISGHRSVSWYQQTPGQGLQFLFEYFSETQRNKGNFPGRFSGRQFSNSRSEMNVSTLELGDSALYLCASSTGQGPDTQYFGPGTRLTVL.

The V call is TRBV29-1, the J call TRBJ1-1; TRBD1 might be the D (5 bases). The V end lost 5 bases, the J end lost 4 bases, and 11 bases lay between the germline ends. CDR1 SQVTM and CDR2 ANQGSEA come from the germline V gene. The length of the CDR3 is 12 residues. The CDR3 nucleotides are TGCAGCGTTAGTCTTCAGGGCACTGAAGCTTTCTTT. It specifies CSVSLQGTEAFF.

The V and J genes are TRBV4-2 and TRBJ2-3, with 10 bases that match TRBD1. CDR3 size: 15 residues. The germline CDR1 and CDR2 sequences are LGHNA and YNFKEQ. The trim removed 4 bases at V and 5 bases at J, leaving 6 bases unmatched. The CDR3 nucleotides read TGTGCCAGCAGCCCGACAGGGGGCGCAGAAGATACGCAGTATTTT. Translated: CASSPTGGAEDTQYF.

The chain couples TRBV6-5 to TRBJ2-3, with 7 nucleotides matching TRBD1. CDR1 and CDR2 (germline): MNHEY, SVGAGI. The CDR3 has 15 amino acids. J gave up 4 bases and V 8 bases, and 12 bases lay outside the gene matches. The CDR3 DNA follows: TGTGCCAGCTCCAACTCCGCAGGGGGACCAGATACGCAGTATTTT. This sequence encodes CASSNSAGGPDTQYF.

The V call is TRBV7-9, the J call TRBJ1-6; 9 nucleotides align to TRBD1. Germline lookup yields CDR1 SEHNR and CDR2 FQNEAQ (reference sequence). The length of the CDR3 is 16 residues. J gave up 7 bases and V 2 bases, and 6 bases lay outside the gene matches. CDR3 residues: CASSLYRGQGNSPLHF. In DNA, the CDR3 is TGTGCCAGCAGCTTATATAGGGGACAGGGCAATTCACCCCTCCACTTT.

V gene TRBV5-1 combines with J gene TRBJ2-3, with TRBD2 matching over 14 bases. Germline assignment: CDR1 SGHRS and CDR2 YFSETQ. The CDR3 is 18 residues long. J gave up 5 bases and V 3 bases, and 11 bases lay outside the gene matches. The CDR3 region has the DNA TGCGCCAGCAGCTGGGGTTGGACTAGCGGGAGGATGGAAGATACGCAGTATTTT. Translated: CASSWGWTSGRMEDTQYF.

The chain carries TRBV5-6 and TRBJ1-4; 7 positions match TRBD1. This CDR3 is 14 amino acids long. The V gene's germline CDR1 is SGHDT and CDR2 YYEEEE. J was trimmed by 5 bases and V by 3 bases; bases with no gene match: 4. The DNA for the CDR3 is TGTGCCAGCAGCTCGGGACAGCGAAATGAAAAACTGTTTTTT. Encoded protein: CASSSGQRNEKLFF. Using reference TRBV5-6 and TRBJ1-4 for the parts outside the CDR3, the full variable domain is DAGVTQSPTHLIKTRGQQVTLRCSPKSGHDTVSWYQQALGQGPQFIFQYYEEEERQRGNFPDRFSGHQFPNYSSELNVNALLLGDSALYLCASSSGQRNEKLFFGSGTQLSVL.

This clone showed up just once. The gene calls are TRBV7-9 and TRBJ1-1; TRBD1 aligns across 9 bases. J lost 9 bases, V lost 3 bases, and 2 bases had no gene match. Per germline, CDR1 SEHNR and CDR2 FQNEAQ (reference sequence). The CDR3 is 12 amino acids. This CDR3 is CASSLGQGKAFF. CDR3 DNA: TGTGCCAGCAGCTTGGGACAGGGAAAAGCTTTCTTT.

V gene TRBV29-1 combines with J gene TRBJ2-2; 9 bases fit TRBD2. CDR3 size: 15 residues. Germline V gives CDR1 SQVTM, CDR2 ANQGSEA. With V trimmed by 6 bases and J by 2 bases, 7 bases remained unmatched. The CDR3 coding sequence is TGCAGCGTACGTAGCGGGAGCGGTAACACCGGGGAGCTGTTTTTT. Residues: CSVRSGSGNTGELFF.

This chain's CDR3 is CVAGPNNEQFF. The CDR3 DNA reads as TGTGTCGCGGGACCGAACAATGAGCAGTTCTTC. The chain carries TRBV30 and TRBJ2-1, with TRBD2 as a possible D gene (6 bases). The germline gives CDR1 GTSNPN, CDR2 SVGIG (reference sequence). The CDR3 consists of 11 residues.

The chain joins TRBV9 to TRBJ2-1; 13 positions match TRBD2. This CDR3 comprises 16 residues. In germline, CDR1 is SGDLS, CDR2 YYNGEE. J was trimmed by 7 bases and V by 3 bases; bases with no gene match: 7. The CDR3 spells CASSATGTSGMNEQFF. The CDR3 DNA sequence: TGTGCCAGCAGCGCCACCGGGACTAGCGGGATGAATGAGCAGTTCTTC.

The CDR3 region has the DNA TGTGCCAGCAGCGTAGCTCAGGGACAGGGTGGGGAGACCCAGTACTTC. This codes for CASSVAQGQGGETQYF. The chain recombines TRBV9 with TRBJ2-5, with TRBD1 identical over 9 bases. In germline, CDR1 is SGDLS, CDR2 YYNGEE. The CDR3 has 16 residues. The V segment lost 0 bases and the J segment 5 bases; nucleotides outside the gene matches: 8. The variable domain in full, with the rest retrieved from reference TRBV9 and TRBJ2-5, is DSGVTQTPKHLITATGQRVTLRCSPRSGDLSVYWYQQSLDQGLQFLIQYYNGEERAKGNILERFSAQQFPDLHSELNLSSLELGDSALYFCASSVAQGQGGETQYFGPGTRLLVL.

This chain links TRBV6-5 with TRBJ2-7; 12 bases fit TRBD2. The CDR3 consists of 12 residues. Germline V CDR1 and CDR2: MNHEY, SVGAGI. The V segment lost 10 bases and the J segment 4 bases; nucleotides outside the gene matches: 2. The CDR3 region is CATSGGAYEQYF. The DNA for the CDR3 is TGTGCCACTAGCGGGGGGGCATACGAGCAGTACTTC.

This chain joins TRBV15 and TRBJ1-5; 7 nucleotides align to TRBD1. CDR3 length equals 15 residues. Per germline, CDR1 LNHNV and CDR2 YYDKDF (reference sequence). The trim removed 0 bases at V and 7 bases at J, leaving 6 bases unmatched. The CDR3 DNA follows: TGTGCCACCAGCAGAGATCTCGTGGACAGGCAGCCCCAGCATTTT. Translation gives CATSRDLVDRQPQHF.

J is TRBJ2-7 and V is TRBV6-1; 8 nucleotides agree with TRBD1. CDR1 is MNHNS, CDR2 SASEGT, per germline. The CDR3 runs 16 residues. V shed 1 base, J shed 2 bases, and the junction held 7 bases outside the gene matches. CDR3 coding DNA: TGTGCCAGCAGTGAAGAGGGCAGGGGGCTCCCCTACGAGCAGTACTTC. As protein: CASSEEGRGLPYEQYF.

The V call is TRBV5-6, the J call TRBJ2-7, with 8 bases lining up with TRBD2. V was clipped by 4 bases and J by 3 bases; unmatched bases: 6. This CDR3 region has 14 residues. Germline V gene sequence: CDR1 SGHDT, CDR2 YYEEEE. CDR3 region: CASSPQTSVYEQYV. As DNA, the CDR3 is TGTGCCAGCAGCCCCCAGACTAGCGTCTACGAGCAGTACGTC.

This chain connects TRBV7-9 to TRBJ2-3, with D possibly being TRBD2 (6 bases). Germline CDR1 is SEHNR and CDR2 is FQNEAQ (reference sequence). With 8 bases removed from V and 0 bases from J, the gap between germline ends came to 9 bases. This CDR3 region has 13 residues. The CDR3 DNA sequence: TGTGCCAGCCTCGGAGGGAGCACAGATACGCAGTATTTT. Protein sequence: CASLGGSTDTQYF.

CDR3: CASSLQTSSYEQYV. CDR3 DNA sequence: TGTGCCAGCAGCTTACAGACTAGCTCCTACGAGCAGTACGTC. V gene TRBV5-8 combines with J gene TRBJ2-7; D is possibly TRBD2 (6 bases). CDR1 and CDR2 (germline): SGHTS, YDEGEE. Trimming removed 2 bases at V and 0 bases at J, with 9 bases between. The CDR3 contains 14 residues.

The chain employs TRBV9 and TRBJ2-3, with D uncertain. The CDR3 is made up of 13 amino acids. Trimming stripped 0 bases from V and 0 bases from J, with 2 bases between. In germline, CDR1 is SGDLS, CDR2 YYNGEE. CDR3 amino acids: CASSVASTDTQYF. The CDR3 DNA is TGTGCCAGCAGCGTAGCAAGCACAGATACGCAGTATTTT.

The J gene is TRBJ2-1, the V gene TRBV7-2, with 9 positions matching TRBD2. V shed 5 bases, J shed 1 base, and the junction held 15 bases outside the gene matches. CDR1 and CDR2 (germline): SGHTA, FQGNSA. CDR3 length: 19 amino acids. The CDR3, as DNA: TGTGCCAGCAGCGTCCCGCGGGCGGGAGGGCTGGGATCCTACAATGAGCAGTTCTTC. Translation gives CASSVPRAGGLGSYNEQFF. Variable domain in full (rest from reference TRBV7-2 and TRBJ2-1): GAGVSQSPSNKVTEKGKDVELRCDPISGHTALYWYRQSLGQGLEFLIYFQGNSAPDKSGLPSDRFSAERTGGSVSTLTIQRTQQEDSAVYLCASSVPRAGGLGSYNEQFFGPGTRLTVL.

The gene calls are TRBV5-1 and TRBJ2-7; 11 nucleotides align to TRBD1. The germline CDR1 and CDR2 sequences are SGHRS and YFSETQ. The trim removed 4 bases at V and 1 base at J, leaving 7 bases unmatched. The CDR3 length is 16 residues. In nucleotides, the CDR3 is TGCGCCAGCAGCCGTGACGGGACAGGGGGTTCCTACGAGCAGTACTTC. Its protein is CASSRDGTGGSYEQYF.

This chain uses TRBV5-8 with TRBJ1-2; no definite D call. Trimming cost V 0 bases and J 0 bases, with 15 bases left between them. Per the germline V gene, CDR1 is SGHTS and CDR2 is YDEGEE. The CDR3 is 17 residues long. Here the CDR3 reads CASSLVNLNVANYGYTF. For the CDR3, the DNA is TGTGCCAGCAGCTTGGTCAACTTAAACGTAGCTAACTATGGCTACACCTTC.